These 15 T cell receptor beta chains were sequenced from one sample in a study of CD8+ T cells in alopecia areata (dated by TCRdb to 2016 to 2019). The sample's time point, from its label and the paper: 24 weeks on oral tofacitinib. What the treatment or condition label conveys for this sample: oral pan-JAK inhibitor, 5-10 mg twice daily. The method was the immunoSEQ multiplex PCR assay. RNA was extracted from all samples and reverse transcribed into cDNA, which served as template for TCR sequencing. Sourced from immuneACCESS, this table was stored by TCRdb with only in-frame sequences that have V and J called. A share of the clones is absent; for the studies checked, an unresolved V gene accounts for under half, and the remainder has no known explanation. Here the sample has about 90,000 clones; 44% occur a single time. The top ten constitute 18% of the sample. The sample was CD8+ T cells sorted from blood, taken at week 24, from a patient treated with tofacitinib. These receptors came from a human donor with alopecia areata.

In this sample, this clone turned up a few times. This chain connects TRBV6-1 to TRBJ2-2, with 8 bases aligning to TRBD2. Germline lookup yields CDR1 MNHNS and CDR2 SASEGT. V was clipped by 9 bases and J by 3 bases; unmatched bases: 3. The CDR3 consists of 13 residues. CDR3 region: CARVAGHTGELFF. The CDR3, as DNA: TGTGCCAGAGTAGCGGGACACACCGGGGAGCTGTTTTTT.

The rearrangement links TRBV29-1 to TRBJ2-1; TRBD2 matches at 8 bases. Germline CDR1 SQVTM, CDR2 ANQGSEA. The CDR3 spans 17 residues. Unmatched junction bases numbered 17, after V lost 5 bases and J lost 5 bases. The CDR3 region is CSVTGILDSGMNNEQFF. CDR3 DNA sequence: TGCAGCGTTACAGGGATCTTGGATAGCGGGATGAACAATGAGCAGTTCTTC.

The V and J genes are TRBV18 and TRBJ2-7; 7 bases match TRBD2. Losses at the gene ends were 0 bases for V and 4 bases for J; bases not matched to a gene: 6. Germline V gene data show CDR1 as KGHSH and CDR2 as LQKENI. This CDR3 spans 15 amino acids. The CDR3 is CASSPPGGFPYEQYF. CDR3 sequence (DNA): TGTGCCAGCTCACCACCGGGGGGGTTTCCGTACGAGCAGTACTTC.

The chain employs TRBV7-8 and TRBJ1-2; D perhaps matches TRBD1 (5 bases). The germline gives CDR1 SGHVS, CDR2 FQNEAQ. Deletions cut 4 bases from V and 2 bases from J, with 14 bases between. The CDR3 sequence is 15 residues long. The CDR3 DNA is TGTGCCAGCAGCTCGACAGCCAGGGACAACTATGGCTACACCTTC. It yields the protein CASSSTARDNYGYTF.

This clone showed up just a few times. CDR3: CASSLGREPYNEQFF. CDR3 bases: TGTGCCAGCAGCTTAGGCAGGGAACCCTACAATGAGCAGTTCTTC. The chain carries TRBV7-9 and TRBJ2-1; D might be TRBD1 (5 bases). Germline loops: CDR1 SEHNR, CDR2 FQNEAQ (reference sequence). The CDR3 contains 15 residues. Trimming stripped 1 base from V and 2 bases from J, with 9 bases between. The full variable domain, in which reference TRBV7-9 and TRBJ2-1 provide the parts outside the CDR3, is DTGVSQNPRHKITKRGQNVTFRCDPISEHNRLYWYRQTLGQGPEFLTYFQNEAQLEKSRLLSDRFSAERPKGSFSTLEIQRTEQGDSAMYLCASSLGREPYNEQFFGPGTRLTVL.

The chain uses TRBV7-9 and TRBJ2-2, with TRBD1 matching 10 bases. Trimming removed 0 bases from V and 3 bases from J; junction bases left unmatched: 10. CDR1 and CDR2 from the germline V gene are SEHNR and FQNEAQ (reference sequence). There are 19 residues in the CDR3. CDR3 DNA sequence: TGTGCCAGCAGCTTAGCTATGGGCACCGGGACAGGGGACACCGGGGAGCTGTTTTTT. Its translation: CASSLAMGTGTGDTGELFF.

This chain uses TRBV6-5 with TRBJ2-7; 11 bases align to TRBD1. The CDR3 consists of 14 residues. Germline loops: CDR1 MNHEY, CDR2 SVGAGI. Trimming cost V 3 bases and J 6 bases; bases outside gene matches: 4. The CDR3 DNA follows: TGTGCCAGCAGTTATCAGGGACAGGGGGTCGAGCAGTACTTC. Amino acids: CASSYQGQGVEQYF.

Written as DNA, the CDR3 is TGTGCCAGCAGCGAGGTAATCAATCAGCCCCAGCATTTT. Protein: CASSEVINQPQHF. V usage is TRBV27 and J usage is TRBJ1-5; D call uncertain. Germline CDR1 MNHEY, CDR2 SMNVEV (reference sequence). The CDR3 runs 13 residues. Between the trimmed V and J ends, which lost 6 bases and 3 bases, there was a span of 9 bases.

This clone was picked up a small number of times. The V and J genes are TRBV13 and TRBJ2-7; TRBD2 matches 8 bases. After removal of 2 bases from V and 6 bases from J, the junction contained 6 bases not matched to a gene. This CDR3 has 14 residues. Germline loops: CDR1 PRHDT, CDR2 FYEKMQ (reference sequence). The CDR3 loop reads CASSLPTSEGEQYF. CDR3 nucleotide sequence: TGTGCCAGCAGCTTACCGACTAGCGAAGGCGAGCAGTACTTC. Supplemented by reference TRBV13 and TRBJ2-7, the full variable domain reads AAGVIQSPRHLIKEKRETATLKCYPIPRHDTVYWYQQGPGQDPQFLISFYEKMQSDKGSIPDRFSAQQFSDYHSELNMSSLELGDSALYFCASSLPTSEGEQYFGPGTRLTVT.

This clone was seen only a few times. This chain links TRBV29-1 with TRBJ2-7; 10 nucleotides agree with TRBD2. Germline assignment: CDR1 SQVTM and CDR2 ANQGSEA. The CDR3 has 13 residues. The V gene end was trimmed by 5 bases and the J gene end by 3 bases; junction bases not matched to a gene: 4. This CDR3 is CSVRTSGNYEQYF. For the CDR3, the DNA is TGCAGCGTTCGAACTAGCGGGAACTACGAGCAGTACTTC.

This clone showed up just a few times. V gene TRBV4-1 combines with J gene TRBJ1-5; TRBD1 might be the D (5 bases). V shed 4 bases and J shed 3 bases, with 10 bases lying between them. Germline CDR1 MGHRA, CDR2 YSYEKL. This CDR3 comprises 14 residues. As DNA, the CDR3 is TGCGCCAGCAGCCTACGCAGGGACAATCAGCCCCAGCATTTT. Translated, it gives CASSLRRDNQPQHF.

In DNA form, the CDR3 reads TGTGCCAGTAGTATTCTGCCAGGGGGAAATTTGGATGAGCAGTTCTTC. Translation gives CASSILPGGNLDEQFF. The chain has TRBV19 and TRBJ2-1, with TRBD1 matching 7 bases. V trimming: 3 bases; J trimming: 8 bases; junction bases outside the gene matches: 13. This CDR3 is 16 amino acids long. Germline V gene data show CDR1 as LNHDA and CDR2 as SQIVND (reference sequence).

The genes are TRBV6-1 and TRBJ1-2; D is possibly TRBD1 (5 bases). Germline values: CDR1 MNHNS, CDR2 SASEGT. The CDR3 covers 17 residues. With 4 bases removed from V and 2 bases from J, the gap between germline ends came to 20 bases. CDR3 region: CASSALTDPLSNYGYTF. The CDR3 DNA reads TGTGCCAGCAGTGCCCTGACAGACCCCCTTTCCAACTATGGCTACACCTTC.

This clone was counted a few times. The J gene is TRBJ2-7, the V gene TRBV29-1; 7 nucleotides match TRBD1. The trim removed 7 bases at V and 2 bases at J, leaving 14 bases unmatched. Germline-derived CDR1 and CDR2 are SQVTM and ANQGSEA. The length of the CDR3 is 15 residues. CDR3 amino acids: CSAEGARGYPYEQYF. CDR3 sequence (DNA): TGCAGCGCCGAAGGAGCCAGGGGGTACCCCTACGAGCAGTACTTC.

This clone was picked up one time. J is TRBJ1-5 and V is TRBV27; maybe TRBD1 (5 bases). Germline V gives CDR1 MNHEY, CDR2 SMNVEV (reference sequence). The CDR3 length is 15 residues. Trimming removed 2 bases at V and 6 bases at J, with 14 bases between. The CDR3 protein is CASSLNHRGSQPQHF. For the CDR3, the DNA is TGTGCCAGCAGTTTAAATCATAGGGGAAGTCAGCCCCAGCATTTT.